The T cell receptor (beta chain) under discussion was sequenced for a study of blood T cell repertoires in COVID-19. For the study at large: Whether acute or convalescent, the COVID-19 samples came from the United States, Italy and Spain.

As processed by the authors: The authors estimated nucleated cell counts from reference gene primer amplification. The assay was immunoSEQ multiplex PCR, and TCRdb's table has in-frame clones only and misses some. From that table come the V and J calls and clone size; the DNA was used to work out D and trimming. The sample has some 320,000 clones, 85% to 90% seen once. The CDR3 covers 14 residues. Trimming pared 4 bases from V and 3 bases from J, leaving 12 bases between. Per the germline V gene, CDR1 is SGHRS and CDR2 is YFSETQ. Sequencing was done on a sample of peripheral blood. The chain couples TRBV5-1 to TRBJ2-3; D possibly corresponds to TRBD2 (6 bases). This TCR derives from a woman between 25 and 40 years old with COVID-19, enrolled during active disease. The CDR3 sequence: CASSPGDLTDTQYF. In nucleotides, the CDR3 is TGCGCCAGCAGCCCGGGGGACCTTACAGATACGCAGTATTTT.